What follows are 15 T cell receptor beta chains derived from one specimen sequenced in a study of shared clonotypes between healthy human individuals. Some clones are missing from TCRdb's copy, which holds only in-frame ones; the method was immunoSEQ multiplex PCR. The data hold roughly 1,000,000 clones, with 70% to 80% observed a single time. Sequencing was carried out using memory CD4+ T cells from PBMCs. Subset indicated: CD45RA-negative fraction. Every receptor here comes from a man between 18 and 35 years old in good health. Some clones in this sample may be carry-over from other donors' samples.

V gene TRBV5-1 combines with J gene TRBJ2-5; 10 bases agree with TRBD2. Looked up from germline, CDR1 is SGHRS and CDR2 is YFSETQ. The CDR3 length is 15 residues. With V trimmed by 4 bases and J by 5 bases, 8 bases remained unmatched. The CDR3 loop is CASSLESGRAETQYF. In DNA, the CDR3 is TGCGCCAGCAGCCTTGAGAGCGGGAGGGCCGAGACCCAGTACTTC.

The chain combines TRBV7-3 with TRBJ2-6; 7 bases fit TRBD1. Germline V gene lookup returns CDR1 SGHTA and CDR2 FQGTGA. The CDR3 covers 15 residues. V was pared by 5 bases and J by 2 bases, with 3 bases of the junction left unmatched. CDR3 in amino acids: CASSATGAGANVLTF. The CDR3 DNA follows: TGTGCCAGCAGCGCTACAGGGGCTGGGGCCAACGTCCTGACTTTC.

The rearrangement joins TRBV5-4 to TRBJ2-7, with 8 nucleotides matching TRBD1. The CDR3 sequence is 18 residues long. The ends lost 4 bases at V and 3 bases at J; junction bases unmatched: 18. Germline values: CDR1 SGHNT, CDR2 YYREEE (reference sequence). The CDR3 DNA follows: TGTGCCAGCAGCCCCTCAGGGGGCAGCTCGAGAAGCTTCTACGAGCAGTACTTC. Its translation: CASSPSGGSSRSFYEQYF.

This clone was seen once. The rearrangement links TRBV5-4 to TRBJ2-7, with D possibly being TRBD1 or TRBD2 (5 bases each). This CDR3 is built from 15 residues. Per the germline V gene, CDR1 is SGHNT and CDR2 is YYREEE (reference sequence). Trimming removed 0 bases from V and 0 bases from J, with 10 bases in between. The CDR3 loop reads CASSLGPGTSYEQYF. As DNA, the CDR3 is TGTGCCAGCAGCTTGGGACCCGGGACCTCCTACGAGCAGTACTTC.

V gene TRBV7-9 combines with J gene TRBJ2-7; tentative D call: TRBD1 (5 bases). CDR3 length: 14 residues. The germline V gene encodes CDR1 SEHNR and CDR2 FQNEAQ (reference sequence). With 3 bases removed from V and 1 base from J, the gap between germline ends came to 10 bases. CDR3 nucleotide sequence: TGTGCCAGCAGCTTTTTGCAGGGATCCTACGAGCAGTACTTC. Protein: CASSFLQGSYEQYF.

This clone was detected once. The chain employs TRBV11-2 and TRBJ2-2, with 8 nucleotides matching TRBD2. This CDR3 is 15 amino acids long. With 5 bases clipped from V and 4 bases from J, the junction kept 6 bases outside the gene matches. Germline CDR1 SGHAT, CDR2 FQNNGV. CDR3 nucleotide sequence: TGTGCCAGCAGCCGGGAGGGGAGTGGCACCGGGGAGCTGTTTTTT. Translating it yields CASSREGSGTGELFF.

The gene calls are TRBV9 and TRBJ2-1; 8 bases are shared with TRBD2. Germline values: CDR1 SGDLS, CDR2 YYNGEE. CDR3 length equals 15 residues. J was trimmed by 4 bases and V by 0 bases; bases with no gene match: 3. The CDR3 bases are TGTGCCAGCAGCGTAGTCACTAGCGGATACAATGAGCAGTTCTTC. Its translation: CASSVVTSGYNEQFF.

In this sample, this clone turned up a few times. The V gene is TRBV5-1, the J gene TRBJ1-2; D unresolved. Germline V gene sequence: CDR1 SGHRS, CDR2 YFSETQ. CDR3 size: 13 residues. Trimming took off 4 bases at V and 3 bases at J, with 10 bases between the two ends. For the CDR3, the DNA is TGCGCCAGCAGCCAGGACGGAGACTATGGCTACACCTTC. This sequence encodes CASSQDGDYGYTF.

The V call is TRBV6-1, the J call TRBJ2-3; TRBD2 is a possible D gene (6 bases). V dropped 5 bases and J dropped 4 bases, with 16 bases sitting between them. The CDR3 spans 15 residues. CDR1 and CDR2 (germline): MNHNS, SASEGT. The CDR3 bases are TGTGCCAGCAGTCCCCCCCTTGGGACTGCAGATACGCAGTATTTT. It yields the protein CASSPPLGTADTQYF.

J is TRBJ2-7 and V is TRBV7-2; TRBD1 matches 12 bases. This CDR3 spans 16 amino acids. Germline V lookup: CDR1 SGHTA, CDR2 FQGNSA. V trimming: 6 bases; J trimming: 5 bases; junction bases outside the gene matches: 11. The CDR3 loop is CASSFGGTGGADEQYF. As DNA, the CDR3 is TGTGCCAGCAGTTTTGGAGGGACAGGGGGCGCGGACGAGCAGTACTTC.

With regard to this clone: A far more abundant clone sits one base away, making this likely a read error. The chain recombines TRBV29-1 with TRBJ1-1; unclear D gene. V gave up 7 bases and J gave up 7 bases, with 22 bases separating them. The CDR3 is made up of 14 amino acids. Germline CDR1 SQVTM, CDR2 ANQGSEA. The CDR3 nucleotides are TGCAGCGGTGTCCTAACCCGGGGTGGGATTGAAGCTTTCTTT. Protein sequence: CSGVLTRGGIEAFF. Full variable domain (missing parts from reference TRBV29-1 and TRBJ1-1): SAVISQKPSRDICQRGTSLTIQCQVDSQVTMMFWYRQQPGQSLTLIATANQGSEATYESGFVIDKFPISRPNLTFSTLTVSNMSPEDSSIYLCSGVLTRGGIEAFFGQGTRLTVV.

The V and J genes are TRBV6-8 and TRBJ2-3, with D perhaps matching TRBD1 (6 bases). Trimming took off 4 bases at V and 2 bases at J, with 10 bases between the two ends. This CDR3 region has 14 residues. Germline-derived CDR1 and CDR2 are MNHGY and SAAAGT. The CDR3 sequence: CASSCGGHTDTQYF. Written as DNA, the CDR3 is TGTGCCAGCAGTTGTGGGGGCCACACAGATACGCAGTATTTT.

The genes are TRBV6-1 and TRBJ1-1; 9 nucleotides agree with TRBD1. The CDR3 totals 15 residues. Trimming removed 6 bases from V and 4 bases from J; junction bases left unmatched: 9. CDR1 and CDR2 (germline): MNHNS, SASEGT. The CDR3 bases are TGTGCCAGCAGGGTCACAGGGGGCGCCCGCACTGAAGCTTTCTTT. Residues: CASRVTGGARTEAFF.

This chain connects TRBV28 to TRBJ1-5; no reliable D call. The germline V and J ends were trimmed by 2 bases and 5 bases, with 10 bases remaining between them. This CDR3 has 14 residues. Germline lookup yields CDR1 MDHEN and CDR2 SYDVKM. DNA for the CDR3: TGTGCCAGCAGTTTAGGGCAGGCCCATCAGCCCCAGCATTTT. Its translation: CASSLGQAHQPQHF.

This chain links TRBV28 with TRBJ1-4; 8 positions agree with TRBD1. The V gene end was trimmed by 3 bases and the J gene end by 8 bases; junction bases not matched to a gene: 8. CDR1 and CDR2 from the germline V gene are MDHEN and SYDVKM. The CDR3 consists of 15 residues. CDR3 amino acids: CASSFQTGALEKLFF. The CDR3 nucleotides read TGTGCCAGCAGTTTCCAGACAGGGGCGCTGGAAAAACTGTTTTTT.